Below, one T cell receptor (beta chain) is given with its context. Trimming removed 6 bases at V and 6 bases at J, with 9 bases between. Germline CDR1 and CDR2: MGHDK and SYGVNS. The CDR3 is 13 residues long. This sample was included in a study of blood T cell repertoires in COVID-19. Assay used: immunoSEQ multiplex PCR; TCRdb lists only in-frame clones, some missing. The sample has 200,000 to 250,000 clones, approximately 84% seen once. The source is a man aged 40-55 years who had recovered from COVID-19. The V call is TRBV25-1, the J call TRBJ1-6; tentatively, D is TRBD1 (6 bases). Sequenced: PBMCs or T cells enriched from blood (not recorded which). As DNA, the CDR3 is TGTGCCAGCAGGCTGGACAGTAATTCACCCCTCCACTTT. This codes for CASRLDSNSPLHF.